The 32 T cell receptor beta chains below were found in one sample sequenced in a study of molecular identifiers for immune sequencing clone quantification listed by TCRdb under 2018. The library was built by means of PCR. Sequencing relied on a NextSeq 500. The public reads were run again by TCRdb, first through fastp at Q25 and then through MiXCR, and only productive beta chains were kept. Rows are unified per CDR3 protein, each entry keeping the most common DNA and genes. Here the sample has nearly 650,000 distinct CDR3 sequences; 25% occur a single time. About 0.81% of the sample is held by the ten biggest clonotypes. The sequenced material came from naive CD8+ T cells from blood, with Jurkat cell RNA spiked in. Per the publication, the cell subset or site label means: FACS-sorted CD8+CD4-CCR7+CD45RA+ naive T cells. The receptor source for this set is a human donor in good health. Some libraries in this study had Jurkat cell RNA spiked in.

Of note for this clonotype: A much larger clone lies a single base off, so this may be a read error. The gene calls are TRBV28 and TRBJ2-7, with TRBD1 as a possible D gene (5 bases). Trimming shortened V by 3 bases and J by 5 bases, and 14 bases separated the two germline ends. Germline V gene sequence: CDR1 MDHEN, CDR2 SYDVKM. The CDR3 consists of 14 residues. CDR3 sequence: CASSFKGRVNEQYF. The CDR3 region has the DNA TGTGCCAGCAGTTTTAAGGGGCGCGTCAACGAGCAGTACTTC.

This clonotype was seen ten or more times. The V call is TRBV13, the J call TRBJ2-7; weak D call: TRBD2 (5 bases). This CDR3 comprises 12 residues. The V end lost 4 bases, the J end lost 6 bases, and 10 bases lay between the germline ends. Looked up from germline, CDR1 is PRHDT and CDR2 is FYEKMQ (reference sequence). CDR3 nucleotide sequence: TGTGCCAGCAGCTCGCGGGCTCCCGAGCAGTACTTC. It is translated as CASSSRAPEQYF.

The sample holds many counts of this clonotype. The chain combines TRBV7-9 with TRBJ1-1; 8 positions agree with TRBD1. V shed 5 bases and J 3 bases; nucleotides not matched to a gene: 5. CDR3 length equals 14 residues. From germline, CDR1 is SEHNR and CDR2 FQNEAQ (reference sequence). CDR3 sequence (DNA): TGTGCCAGCAGCGATTCCAGGGGGCACACTGAAGCTTTCTTT. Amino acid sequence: CASSDSRGHTEAFF.

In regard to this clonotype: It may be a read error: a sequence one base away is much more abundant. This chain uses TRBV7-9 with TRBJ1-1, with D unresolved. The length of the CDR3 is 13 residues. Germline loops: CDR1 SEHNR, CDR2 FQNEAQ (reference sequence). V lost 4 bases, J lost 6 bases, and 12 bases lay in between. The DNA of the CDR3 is TGTGCCAGCAGCTGGGGATATATCGCTGAAGCTTTCTTT. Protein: CASSWGYIAEAFF. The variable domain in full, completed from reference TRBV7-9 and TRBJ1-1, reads DTGVSQNPRHKITKRGQNVTFRCDPISEHNRLYWYRQTLGQGPEFLTYFQNEAQLEKSRLLSDRFSAERPKGSFSTLEIQRTEQGDSAMYLCASSWGYIAEAFFGQGTRLTVV.

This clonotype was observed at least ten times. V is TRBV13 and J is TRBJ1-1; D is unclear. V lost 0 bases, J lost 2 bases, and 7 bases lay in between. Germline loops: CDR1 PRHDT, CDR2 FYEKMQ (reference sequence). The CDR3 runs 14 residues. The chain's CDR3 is CASSLGRANTEAFF. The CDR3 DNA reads TGTGCCAGCAGCTTAGGCAGAGCTAACACTGAAGCTTTCTTT.

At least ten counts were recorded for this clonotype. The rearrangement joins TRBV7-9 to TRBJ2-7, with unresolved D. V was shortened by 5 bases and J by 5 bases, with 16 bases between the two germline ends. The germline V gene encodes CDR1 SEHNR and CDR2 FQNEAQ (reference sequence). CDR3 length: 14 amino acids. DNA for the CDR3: TGTGCCAGCAGCGGCCCGGAAGGGTCCCACGAGCAGTACTTC. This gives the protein CASSGPEGSHEQYF.

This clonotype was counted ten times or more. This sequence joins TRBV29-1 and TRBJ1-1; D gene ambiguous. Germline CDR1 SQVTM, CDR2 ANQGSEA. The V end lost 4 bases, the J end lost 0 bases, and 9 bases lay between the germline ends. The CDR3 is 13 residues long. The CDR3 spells CSVVTRLNTEAFF. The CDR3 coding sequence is TGCAGCGTTGTAACTCGACTGAACACTGAAGCTTTCTTT.

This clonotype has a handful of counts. The CDR3 DNA sequence: TGTGCCAGTAGTACTCCGGCAGGTGAAGCTTTCTTT. This encodes CASSTPAGEAFF. This chain uses TRBV19 with TRBJ1-1; D gene ambiguous. The V end was cut by 4 bases, the J end by 7 bases, with 10 bases between. The CDR3 sequence is 12 residues long. Looked up from germline, CDR1 is LNHDA and CDR2 is SQIVND (reference sequence).

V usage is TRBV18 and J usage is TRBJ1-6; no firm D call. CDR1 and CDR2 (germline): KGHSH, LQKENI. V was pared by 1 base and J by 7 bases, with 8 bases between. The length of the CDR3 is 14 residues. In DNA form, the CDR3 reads TGTGCCAGCTCACCACGGGATTCAAATTCACCCCTCCACTTT. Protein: CASSPRDSNSPLHF.

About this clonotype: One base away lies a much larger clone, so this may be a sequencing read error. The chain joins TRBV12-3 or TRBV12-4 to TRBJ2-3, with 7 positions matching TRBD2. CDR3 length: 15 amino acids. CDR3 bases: TGTTCCAGCAGTTTGGCCGCGGGGGTGGCAGATACGCAGTATTTT. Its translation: CSSSLAAGVADTQYF.

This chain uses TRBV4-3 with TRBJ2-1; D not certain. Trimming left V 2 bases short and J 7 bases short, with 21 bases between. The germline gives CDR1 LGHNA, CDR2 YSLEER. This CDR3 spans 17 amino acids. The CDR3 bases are TGCGCCAGCAGCCAATTTTTCCAGCTGGAACGATTTAATGAGCAGTTCTTC. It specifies CASSQFFQLERFNEQFF.

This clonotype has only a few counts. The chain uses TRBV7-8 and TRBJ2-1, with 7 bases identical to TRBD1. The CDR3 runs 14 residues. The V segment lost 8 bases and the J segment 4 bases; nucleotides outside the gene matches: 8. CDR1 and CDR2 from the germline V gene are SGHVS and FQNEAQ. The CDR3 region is CASGAGTDYNEQFF. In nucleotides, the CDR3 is TGTGCCAGCGGAGCCGGGACAGATTACAATGAGCAGTTCTTC.

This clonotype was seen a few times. CDR3 sequence reads: CASSIGITSYEQYF. In DNA, the CDR3 is TGTGCCAGTAGTATAGGGATTACCTCCTACGAGCAGTACTTC. The rearrangement uses TRBV19 and TRBJ2-7; no reliable D call. The V end was cut by 1 base, the J end by 0 bases, with 7 bases between. The V gene's germline CDR1 is LNHDA and CDR2 SQIVND (reference sequence). This CDR3 contains 14 residues.

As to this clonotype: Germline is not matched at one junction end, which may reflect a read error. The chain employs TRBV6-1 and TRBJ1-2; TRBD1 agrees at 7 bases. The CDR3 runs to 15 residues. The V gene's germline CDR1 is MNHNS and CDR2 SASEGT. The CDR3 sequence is CASSENGQVHYGYIF. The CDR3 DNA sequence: TGTGCCAGCAGTGAGAACGGACAGGTTCACTATGGCTACATCTTC.

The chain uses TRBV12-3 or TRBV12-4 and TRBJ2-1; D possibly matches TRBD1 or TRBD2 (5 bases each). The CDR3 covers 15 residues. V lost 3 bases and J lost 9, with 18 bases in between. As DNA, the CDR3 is TGTGCCAGCAGTTTCTCGGTGGGGGTGATGGTTGAGCAGTTCTTC. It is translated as CASSFSVGVMVEQFF.

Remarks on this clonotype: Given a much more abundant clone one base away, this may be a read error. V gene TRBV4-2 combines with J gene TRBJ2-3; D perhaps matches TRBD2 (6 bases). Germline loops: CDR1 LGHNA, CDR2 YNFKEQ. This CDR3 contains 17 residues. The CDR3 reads CARSQEDRGPGTRAQYF. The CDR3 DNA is TGTGCCCGCAGCCAAGAGGATAGGGGACCCGGGACTCGTGCGCAGTATTTT.

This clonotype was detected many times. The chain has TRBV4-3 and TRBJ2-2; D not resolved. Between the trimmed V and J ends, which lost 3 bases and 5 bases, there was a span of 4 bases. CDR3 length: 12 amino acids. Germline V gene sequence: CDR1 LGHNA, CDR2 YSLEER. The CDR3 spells CASSQQTGELFF. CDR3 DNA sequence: TGCGCCAGCAGCCAGCAAACCGGGGAGCTGTTTTTT.

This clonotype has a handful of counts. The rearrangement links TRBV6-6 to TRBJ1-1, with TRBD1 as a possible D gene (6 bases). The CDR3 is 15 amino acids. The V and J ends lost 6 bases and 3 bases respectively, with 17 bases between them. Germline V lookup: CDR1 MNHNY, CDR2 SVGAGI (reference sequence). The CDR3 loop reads CASSFNRVEYTEAFF. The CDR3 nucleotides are TGTGCCAGCAGCTTTAACAGGGTGGAGTACACTGAAGCTTTCTTT.

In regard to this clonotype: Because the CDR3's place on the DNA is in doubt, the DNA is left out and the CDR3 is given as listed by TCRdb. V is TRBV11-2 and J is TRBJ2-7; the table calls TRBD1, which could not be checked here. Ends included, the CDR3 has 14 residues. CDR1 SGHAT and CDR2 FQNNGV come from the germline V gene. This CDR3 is CASSFGAGAYAQYF.

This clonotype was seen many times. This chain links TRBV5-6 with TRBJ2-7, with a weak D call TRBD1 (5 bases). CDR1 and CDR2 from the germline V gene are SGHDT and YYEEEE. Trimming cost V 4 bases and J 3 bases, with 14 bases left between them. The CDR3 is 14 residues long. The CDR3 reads CASSQDDRFYEQYF. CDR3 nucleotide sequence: TGTGCCAGCAGCCAAGACGACAGATTCTACGAGCAGTACTTC.

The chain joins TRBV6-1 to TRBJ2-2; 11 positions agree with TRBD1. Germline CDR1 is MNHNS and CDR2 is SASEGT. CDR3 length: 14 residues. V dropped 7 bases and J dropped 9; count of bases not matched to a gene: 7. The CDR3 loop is CASKEDRGLWELFF. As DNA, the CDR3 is TGTGCCAGCAAGGAGGACAGGGGGCTCTGGGAGCTGTTTTTT.

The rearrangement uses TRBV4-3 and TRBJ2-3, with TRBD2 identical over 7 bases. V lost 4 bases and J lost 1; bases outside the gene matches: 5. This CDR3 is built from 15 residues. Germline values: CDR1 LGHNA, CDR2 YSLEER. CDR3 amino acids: CASSLSGIRTDTQYF. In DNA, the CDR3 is TGCGCCAGCAGCCTAAGCGGGATCCGCACAGATACGCAGTATTTT.

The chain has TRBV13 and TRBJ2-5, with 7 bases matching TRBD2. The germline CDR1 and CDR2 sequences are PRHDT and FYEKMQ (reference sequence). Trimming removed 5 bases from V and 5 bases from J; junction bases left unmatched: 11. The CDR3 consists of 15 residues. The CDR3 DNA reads TGTGCCAGCAGCCCACGGGGAGGGGCTGCGGAGACCCAGTACTTC. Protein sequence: CASSPRGGAAETQYF.

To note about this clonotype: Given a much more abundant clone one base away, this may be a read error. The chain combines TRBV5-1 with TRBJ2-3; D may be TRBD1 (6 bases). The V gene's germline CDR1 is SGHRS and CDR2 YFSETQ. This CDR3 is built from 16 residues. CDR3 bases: TGCGCCAGCAGCTCAAGCCGGACAGTTAGCACAGGTACGCAGTATTTT. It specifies CASSSSRTVSTGTQYF.

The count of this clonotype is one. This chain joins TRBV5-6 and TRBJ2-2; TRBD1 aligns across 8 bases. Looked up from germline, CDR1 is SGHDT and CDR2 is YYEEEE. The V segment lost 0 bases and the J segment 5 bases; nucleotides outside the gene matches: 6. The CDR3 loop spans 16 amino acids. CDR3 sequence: CASSLALQGATGELFF. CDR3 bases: TGTGCCAGCAGCTTGGCCTTGCAGGGGGCGACCGGGGAGCTGTTTTTT.

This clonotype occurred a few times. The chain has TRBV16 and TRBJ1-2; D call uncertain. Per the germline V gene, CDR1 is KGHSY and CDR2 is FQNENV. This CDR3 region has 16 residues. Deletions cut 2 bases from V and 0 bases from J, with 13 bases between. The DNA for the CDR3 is TGTGCCAGCAGCCAAACCCCAGGAGAGACTAACTATGGCTACACCTTC. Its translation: CASSQTPGETNYGYTF.

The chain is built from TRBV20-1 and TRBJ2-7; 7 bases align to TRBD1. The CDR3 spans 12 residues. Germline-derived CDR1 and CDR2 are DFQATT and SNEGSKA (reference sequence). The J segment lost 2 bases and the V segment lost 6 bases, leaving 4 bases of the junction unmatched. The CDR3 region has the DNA TGCAGTGCCACGACAGGGACCTACGAGCAGTACTTC. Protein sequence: CSATTGTYEQYF.

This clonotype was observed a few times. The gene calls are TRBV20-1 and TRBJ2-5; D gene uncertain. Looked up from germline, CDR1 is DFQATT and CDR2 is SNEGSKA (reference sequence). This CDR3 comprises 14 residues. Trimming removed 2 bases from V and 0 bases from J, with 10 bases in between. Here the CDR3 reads CSARRSDYQETQYF. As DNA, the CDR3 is TGCAGTGCTAGACGGTCAGACTACCAAGAGACCCAGTACTTC.

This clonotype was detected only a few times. The CDR3 reads CASSTPDKGSTDTQYF. CDR3 in DNA: TGTGCCAGTAGTACGCCAGACAAGGGAAGCACAGATACGCAGTATTTT. V gene TRBV19 combines with J gene TRBJ2-3, with D unresolved. The CDR3 runs to 16 residues. V was trimmed by 4 bases and J by 0 bases, leaving 14 bases between them. The V gene's germline CDR1 is LNHDA and CDR2 SQIVND (reference sequence).

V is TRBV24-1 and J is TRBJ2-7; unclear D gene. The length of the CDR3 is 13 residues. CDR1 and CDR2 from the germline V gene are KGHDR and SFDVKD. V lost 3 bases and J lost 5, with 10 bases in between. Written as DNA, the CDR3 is TGTGCCACCAGTGATCCTATGACCCACGAGCAGTACTTC. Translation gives CATSDPMTHEQYF.

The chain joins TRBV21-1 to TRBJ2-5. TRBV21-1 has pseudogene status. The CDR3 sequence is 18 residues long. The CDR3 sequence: CASSKGYVWLLYQETQYF. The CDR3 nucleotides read TGTGCCAGCAGCAAAGGCTACGTTTGGCTGCTGTACCAAGAGACCCAGTACTTC.

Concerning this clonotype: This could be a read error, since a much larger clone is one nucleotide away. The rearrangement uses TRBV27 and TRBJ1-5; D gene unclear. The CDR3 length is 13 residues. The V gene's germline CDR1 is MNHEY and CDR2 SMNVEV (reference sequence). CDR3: CARRKYSNQPQHF. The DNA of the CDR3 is TGTGCCCGCAGAAAATATAGCAATCAGCCCCAGCATTTT.